This TCR beta chain appears in the sequencing data of a study of human T cells and chemical hapten exposure. Notes on the study in general: Clustering by CDR3 similarity yielded significantly more large clusters from expanded TCRs than controls. DPC sensitization left the count of TCRs above 1 in 1000 unchanged.

The sample's time point: pre-sensitization, week 0. Indicated treatment: therapeutic diphenylcyclopropenone sensitization with weekly scalp DPC. CDR1 is SNHLY, CDR2 FYNNEI, per germline. The CDR3 contains 11 residues. V lost 2 bases and J lost 8, with 6 bases in between. The library attached unique molecular identifiers to individual cDNA molecules. In TCRdb, the RACE reads were re-called with MiXCR into one record per CDR3 protein. The table includes tens of thousands of distinct CDR3 sequences, roughly 6.7% detected once. Of note for this clonotype: Its antigen is not identified.

Sequencing was performed on whole blood, taken in connection with sensitization to the hapten diphenylcyclopropenone (DPC). This TCR derives from a woman in her twenties or thirties with alopecia areata. Some clones in this sample may be carry-over from other donors' samples. The V and J genes are TRBV2 and TRBJ1-1, with D unclear. CDR3 in DNA: TGTGCCAGCAGTGAAATCATAGAAGCTTTCTTT. As protein: CASSEIIEAFF. Full variable domain (outside the CDR3, taken from reference TRBV2 and TRBJ1-1): EPEVTQTPSHQVTQMGQEVILRCVPISNHLYFYWYRQILGQKVEFLVSFYNNEISEKSEIFDDQFSVERPDGSNFTLKIRSTKLEDSAMYFCASSEIIEAFFGQGTRLTVV.